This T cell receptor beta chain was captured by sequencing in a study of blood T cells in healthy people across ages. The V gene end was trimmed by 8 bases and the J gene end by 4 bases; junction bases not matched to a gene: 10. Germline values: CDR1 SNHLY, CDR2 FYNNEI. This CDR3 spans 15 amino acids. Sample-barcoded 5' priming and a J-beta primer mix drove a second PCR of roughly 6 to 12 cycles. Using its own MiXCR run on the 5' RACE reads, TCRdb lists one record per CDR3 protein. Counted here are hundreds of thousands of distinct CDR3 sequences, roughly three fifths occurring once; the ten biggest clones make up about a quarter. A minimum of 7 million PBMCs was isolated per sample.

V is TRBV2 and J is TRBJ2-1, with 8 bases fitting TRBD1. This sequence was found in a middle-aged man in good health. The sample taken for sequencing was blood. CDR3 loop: CASGPPGTGYNEQFF. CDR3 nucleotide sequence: TGTGCCAGCGGCCCCCCCGGGACAGGTTACAATGAGCAGTTCTTC.